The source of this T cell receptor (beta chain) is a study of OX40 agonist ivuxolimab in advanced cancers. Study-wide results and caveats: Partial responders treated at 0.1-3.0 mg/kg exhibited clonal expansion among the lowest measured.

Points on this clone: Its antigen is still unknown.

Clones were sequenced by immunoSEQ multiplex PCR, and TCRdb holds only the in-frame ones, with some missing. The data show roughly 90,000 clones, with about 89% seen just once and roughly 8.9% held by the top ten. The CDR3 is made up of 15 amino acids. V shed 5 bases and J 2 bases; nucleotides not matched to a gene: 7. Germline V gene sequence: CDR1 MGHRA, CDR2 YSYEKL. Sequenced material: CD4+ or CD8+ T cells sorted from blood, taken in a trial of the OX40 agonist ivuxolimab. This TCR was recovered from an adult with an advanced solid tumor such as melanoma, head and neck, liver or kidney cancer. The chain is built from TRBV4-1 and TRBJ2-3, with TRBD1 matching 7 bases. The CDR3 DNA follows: TGCGCCAGCAGCTTATCGACAGGGTTCACAGATACGCAGTATTTT. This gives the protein CASSLSTGFTDTQYF.